This entry describes one TCR beta chain. This sample is part of a study of CD8 T cells in Susac syndrome. About the study: Sequenced Susac syndrome patients included roughly 6 with active disease and fewer than ten who were in remission. Intravenous immunoglobulin alone or corticosteroids were being given to patients with Susac syndrome at blood draw, unless they were therapy-naive.

RNA, at about 0.5 to 1 ug, was reverse transcribed with random hexamers. MiXCR, applied by TCRdb to the immunoSEQ multiplex PCR reads, yields one record per CDR3 protein. In the table there are 150,000 to 200,000 distinct CDR3 sequences, 90% to 96% of which are singletons. Diagnostic criteria defined recently for definite or probable disease were met by the Susac syndrome patients. Germline V lookup: CDR1 GTSNPN, CDR2 SVGIG (reference sequence). Trimming at V came to 7 bases and at J to 9 bases, leaving 12 bases not matched to a gene. This CDR3 contains 14 residues. The receptor comes from a human donor with Susac syndrome. Sequenced material: CD4+ T cells from PBMCs. This chain connects TRBV30 to TRBJ1-6; 7 bases line up with TRBD1. The CDR3 spells CAYTDQGGSSPLHF. The CDR3 bases are TGTGCCTACACCGATCAGGGGGGCAGTTCACCCCTCCACTTT.